The 29 T cell receptor beta chains below were found in one sample sequenced in a study of regulatory T cells in long-lasting Graves disease. Relying on iRepertoire HTBI primers and Arm-PCR of CDR3 regions, the team built TCR beta libraries. From the multiplex PCR reads, TCRdb called clonotypes with MiXCR, one entry per CDR3 protein. The profile covers roughly 430,000 distinct CDR3 sequences, with roughly a fifth appearing a single time and roughly 13% taken by the ten largest. The sample's time point: persistent/refractory GD, antithyroid drugs over 5 years with positive TRAb. Generation of the TCR library employed RNA extracted from PBMCs. Material: peripheral blood mononuclear cells (PBMCs), obtained when the disease was refractory, from a patient treated with antithyroid drugs. The receptors derive from a female donor with Graves disease.

This clonotype has just a few counts. The gene calls are TRBV5-1 and TRBJ2-2, with TRBD1 matching 7 bases. The V gene's germline CDR1 is SGHRS and CDR2 YFSETQ. The CDR3 sequence is 18 residues long. Germline trimming cut 1 base from V and 4 bases from J; bases unmatched to any gene: 13. The CDR3 sequence is CASSLRRQGMFGTGELFF. In DNA form, the CDR3 reads TGCGCCAGCAGCTTGAGGAGACAGGGAATGTTTGGCACCGGGGAGCTGTTTTTT.

This clonotype has at least ten counts. The chain combines TRBV6-1 with TRBJ2-5; 14 positions agree with TRBD2. This CDR3 region has 17 residues. Germline V CDR1 and CDR2: MNHNS, SASEGT. V lost 2 bases to trimming and J lost 6 bases; unmatched junction nucleotides: 8. The CDR3 reads CASSEWGLAGDEKTQYF. As DNA, the CDR3 is TGTGCCAGCAGTGAATGGGGACTAGCGGGAGACGAAAAGACCCAGTACTTC.

This clonotype was seen ten or more times. This chain uses TRBV12-3 or TRBV12-4 with TRBJ2-2, with 8 bases fitting TRBD1. J was trimmed by 5 bases and V by 6 bases; bases with no gene match: 11. The CDR3 is 16 residues long. Written as DNA, the CDR3 is TGTGCCAGCAGCCCCGACAGGGGAAGTCGGACCGGGGAGCTGTTTTTT. Translated, it gives CASSPDRGSRTGELFF.

This clonotype has only a few counts. This chain links TRBV19 with TRBJ2-1, with TRBD2 matching 9 bases. Germline V CDR1 and CDR2: LNHDA, SQIVND (reference sequence). J gave up 2 bases and V 3 bases, and 2 bases lay outside the gene matches. The CDR3 loop spans 15 amino acids. CDR3 sequence: CASSIASGTYNEQFF. The CDR3 nucleotides are TGTGCCAGTAGTATCGCTAGCGGGACCTACAATGAGCAGTTCTTC.

This clonotype was recorded at least ten times. The J gene is TRBJ1-3, the V gene TRBV2; D not resolved. V was pared by 7 bases and J by 0 bases, with 10 bases between. Germline CDR1 and CDR2: SNHLY and FYNNEI. The CDR3 has 14 amino acids. The chain's CDR3 is CASTPTDSGNTIYF. CDR3 nucleotide sequence: TGTGCCAGCACCCCTACAGACTCTGGAAACACCATATATTTT.

Points on this clonotype: This sequence may be a read error, since a much larger clone differs from it by one base. The rearrangement links TRBV11-2 to TRBJ2-7; tentative D call: TRBD1 (5 bases). This CDR3 region has 14 residues. V was trimmed by 7 bases and J by 1 base, leaving 14 bases between them. Per germline, CDR1 SGHAT and CDR2 FQNNGV. In nucleotides, the CDR3 is TGTGCCAGCAACTCCACAGGCAGGTCCTACGAGCAGTACTTC. As protein: CASNSTGRSYEQYF.

The rearrangement links TRBV18 to TRBJ2-5; 8 bases fit TRBD2. This CDR3 comprises 17 residues. V was pared by 2 bases and J by 4 bases, with 12 bases of the junction left unmatched. Germline loops: CDR1 KGHSH, CDR2 LQKENI. This CDR3 reads CASSPESGRALGETQYF. In DNA, the CDR3 is TGTGCCAGCTCACCAGAATCCGGGAGGGCCCTTGGAGAGACCCAGTACTTC.

This clonotype showed up many times. The rearrangement joins TRBV2 to TRBJ1-4; the D gene is possibly TRBD1 (5 bases). With 2 bases removed from V and 0 bases from J, the gap between germline ends came to 10 bases. Looked up from germline, CDR1 is SNHLY and CDR2 is FYNNEI. This CDR3 is 16 amino acids long. CDR3 sequence reads: CASSEMDTATNEKLFF. The CDR3 nucleotides are TGTGCCAGCAGTGAAATGGACACTGCAACTAATGAAAAACTGTTTTTT.

This clonotype appeared many times. The V and J genes are TRBV18 and TRBJ1-1; 7 bases are a match to TRBD1. V shed 0 bases, J shed 5 bases, and the junction held 3 bases outside the gene matches. The CDR3 has 14 residues. Germline V lookup: CDR1 KGHSH, CDR2 LQKENI. The CDR3 sequence is CASSPPTRGTEAFF. CDR3 nucleotides: TGTGCCAGCTCACCACCGACCAGGGGGACTGAAGCTTTCTTT. The variable domain in full, completed from reference TRBV18 and TRBJ1-1, reads NAGVMQNPRHLVRRRGQEARLRCSPMKGHSHVYWYRQLPEEGLKFMVYLQKENIIDESGMPKERFSAEFPKEGPSILRIQQVVRGDSAAYFCASSPPTRGTEAFFGQGTRLTVV.

This clonotype was counted between two and nine times. The chain carries TRBV10-3 and TRBJ1-6; possibly TRBD1 for D (5 bases). Germline loops: CDR1 ENHRY, CDR2 SYGVKD. The CDR3 runs 14 residues. V was shortened by 3 bases and J by 7 bases, with 10 bases between the two germline ends. In DNA, the CDR3 is TGTGCCATCAGTGACAGGGAGAGAAATTCACCCCTCCACTTT. Its translation is CAISDRERNSPLHF.

This clonotype was picked up a small number of times. This CDR3 reads CASSQTVSSYEQYF. CDR3 nucleotides: TGTGCCAGCTCACAGACAGTTTCCTCCTACGAGCAGTACTTC. The V gene is TRBV18, the J gene TRBJ2-7, with a tentative D call TRBD1 (5 bases). CDR1 KGHSH and CDR2 LQKENI come from the germline V gene. This CDR3 has 14 residues. V was pared by 4 bases and J by 0 bases, with 10 bases between.

The genes are TRBV4-1 and TRBJ2-7, with D tentatively TRBD2 (6 bases). Deletions cut 0 bases from V and 0 bases from J, with 9 bases between. In germline, CDR1 is MGHRA, CDR2 YSYEKL. The CDR3 has 15 amino acids. CDR3 amino acids: CASSQDPGVSYEQYF. For the CDR3, the DNA is TGCGCCAGCAGCCAAGACCCGGGAGTCTCCTACGAGCAGTACTTC.

The table lists this clonotype with many counts. This chain connects TRBV28 to TRBJ1-5; 7 bases are a match to TRBD1. Germline CDR1 reads MDHEN; CDR2 reads SYDVKM. The V gene end was trimmed by 5 bases and the J gene end by 5 bases; junction bases not matched to a gene: 6. The CDR3 loop spans 14 amino acids. The DNA for the CDR3 is TGTGCCAGCAGTCCAGGACAGGCTCATCAGCCCCAGCATTTT. It encodes CASSPGQAHQPQHF.

This chain links TRBV10-3 with TRBJ2-7, with 13 bases matching TRBD2. Germline V gene sequence: CDR1 ENHRY, CDR2 SYGVKD. J was trimmed by 0 bases and V by 3 bases; bases with no gene match: 5. The CDR3 sequence is 17 residues long. CDR3 DNA: TGTGCCATCAGTGAAGGGACTAGCGGGACCTTCTCCTACGAGCAGTACTTC. It translates to CAISEGTSGTFSYEQYF.

On this clonotype: A read error may be the cause here, since a much bigger clone is one base away. Written as DNA, the CDR3 is TGTGCCAGCAGTCACTCACTAGCGGGAGGGCGCGAGCAGTACTTC. Translated, it gives CASSHSLAGGREQYF. The chain joins TRBV6-5 to TRBJ2-7; 13 bases line up with TRBD2. The length of the CDR3 is 15 residues. Per germline, CDR1 MNHEY and CDR2 SVGAGI.

The rearrangement links TRBV4-2 to TRBJ1-4, with 7 bases identical to TRBD1. This CDR3 region has 19 residues. Germline V lookup: CDR1 LGHNA, CDR2 YNFKEQ. Trimming took 4 bases from V and 6 from J; bases not matched to a gene: 20. The CDR3 DNA follows: TGTGCCAGCAGCCGCATCCCGTTGACGGGACAGCGGATTTATGAAAAACTGTTTTTT. This gives the protein CASSRIPLTGQRIYEKLFF.

The chain is built from TRBV12-3 or TRBV12-4 and TRBJ2-3; TRBD2 is a possible D gene (6 bases). This CDR3 comprises 16 residues. V lost 2 bases and J 1 base, leaving 13 bases between the germline ends. The CDR3 coding sequence is TGTGCCAGCAGTTTAACCGGGAGCCCCCGCACAGATACGCAGTATTTT. Translated: CASSLTGSPRTDTQYF.

This clonotype was found many times. The rearrangement joins TRBV12-3 or TRBV12-4 to TRBJ1-5; weak D call: TRBD1 (6 bases). This CDR3 region has 13 residues. The ends were cut back, 6 bases at V and 6 bases at J, with 12 bases in the middle. The CDR3 region has the DNA TGTGCCAGCAGCACAGGGAGTGTTCAGCCCCAGCATTTT. Its protein is CASSTGSVQPQHF.

This clonotype was recorded at least ten times. V gene TRBV2 combines with J gene TRBJ1-6; a weak D match, TRBD1 (5 bases). Trimming stripped 5 bases from V and 0 bases from J, with 14 bases between. The germline CDR1 and CDR2 sequences are SNHLY and FYNNEI. This CDR3 comprises 17 residues. The CDR3 DNA sequence: TGTGCCAGCAGTTACACGACAGAAAGCTCCTATAATTCACCCCTCCACTTT. Translated: CASSYTTESSYNSPLHF.

This clonotype was seen at least ten times. The V and J genes are TRBV10-3 and TRBJ2-7; the match to TRBD2 covers 12 bases. The CDR3 is made up of 15 amino acids. The trim removed 8 bases at V and 7 bases at J, leaving 12 bases unmatched. Germline lookup yields CDR1 ENHRY and CDR2 SYGVKD. The CDR3, as DNA: TGTGCCATCGGGAAGACTAGCGGGAGAGGCGGGGAGCAGTACTTC. Translation: CAIGKTSGRGGEQYF.

The chain uses TRBV20-1 and TRBJ2-7; D not resolved. In germline, CDR1 is DFQATT, CDR2 SNEGSKA (reference sequence). The length of the CDR3 is 15 residues. V was cut by 0 bases and J by 3 bases, with 15 bases left in between. CDR3 amino acids: CSARDSATSIYEQYF. The CDR3 DNA reads as TGCAGTGCTAGAGATTCGGCTACCAGCATCTACGAGCAGTACTTC.

J is TRBJ2-7 and V is TRBV4-1; D gene ambiguous. The CDR3 is made up of 14 amino acids. Trimming shortened V by 6 bases and J by 4 bases, and 16 bases separated the two germline ends. Germline-derived CDR1 and CDR2 are MGHRA and YSYEKL. CDR3 sequence: CASRPSALGYEQYF. As DNA, the CDR3 is TGCGCCAGCAGGCCCAGCGCCCTGGGGTACGAGCAGTACTTC.

This clonotype was seen ten or more times. The rearrangement joins TRBV7-9 to TRBJ2-7, with D possibly TRBD2 on 6 matching bases. Germline V gives CDR1 SEHNR, CDR2 FQNEAQ (reference sequence). The CDR3 covers 14 residues. V was shortened by 3 bases and J by 3 bases, with 12 bases between the two germline ends. CDR3 sequence (DNA): TGTGCCAGCAGCTTCGTAGGGGACTTCTACGAGCAGTACTTC. Residues: CASSFVGDFYEQYF.

At least ten counts were recorded for this clonotype. The chain joins TRBV2 to TRBJ1-3, with D possibly being TRBD1 (6 bases). Trimming removed 6 bases at V and 6 bases at J, with 18 bases between. Germline V gene sequence: CDR1 SNHLY, CDR2 FYNNEI. The CDR3 extends over 15 amino acids. The CDR3 reads CASRGLPGQTNTIYF. The CDR3 DNA is TGTGCCAGCAGAGGACTACCGGGACAAACAAACACCATATATTTT.

The rearrangement links TRBV29-1 to TRBJ2-3; 8 bases agree with TRBD1. CDR1 and CDR2 from the germline V gene are SQVTM and ANQGSEA. With V trimmed by 2 bases and J by 2 bases, 9 bases remained unmatched. The CDR3 contains 16 residues. The CDR3 nucleotides read TGCAGCGTTGAAACCTTCGGACAGGGATACACAGATACGCAGTATTTT. This gives the protein CSVETFGQGYTDTQYF.

Ten or more counts support this clonotype. The CDR3 here is CASRGQGAHEQYF. DNA for the CDR3: TGTGCCAGCAGAGGACAGGGGGCCCACGAGCAGTACTTC. The genes are TRBV2 and TRBJ2-7; 11 bases map to TRBD1. Germline CDR1 SNHLY, CDR2 FYNNEI. The CDR3 runs to 13 residues. V was pared by 6 bases and J by 5 bases, with 3 bases of the junction left unmatched.

The table lists this clonotype with a few counts. This sequence joins TRBV10-1 and TRBJ2-7; 8 nucleotides align to TRBD1. The CDR3 runs 16 residues. The V segment lost 6 bases and the J segment 4 bases; nucleotides outside the gene matches: 14. Germline CDR1 is WNHNN and CDR2 is SYGVQD (reference sequence). The CDR3 coding sequence is TGCGCCAGCAGACCTATGGACAGGGCCCCCTTTTACGAGCAGTACTTC. This encodes CASRPMDRAPFYEQYF.

This clonotype came up a few times. V gene TRBV29-1 combines with J gene TRBJ2-5, with TRBD1 identical over 8 bases. The V and J ends lost 0 bases and 2 bases, in that order; junction bases with no gene match: 14. This CDR3 has 18 amino acids. Germline CDR1 is SQVTM and CDR2 is ANQGSEA. CDR3 region: CSVEDLGQGERRQETQYF. In DNA, the CDR3 is TGCAGCGTTGAAGACCTCGGACAGGGCGAGCGACGGCAAGAGACCCAGTACTTC.

This clonotype was recorded many times. The chain carries TRBV6-9 and TRBJ2-7; D uncertain. Trimming shortened V by 4 bases and J by 3 bases, and 4 bases separated the two germline ends. The CDR3 length is 11 residues. The germline CDR1 and CDR2 sequences are MNHGY and SVAAGI. CDR3 protein: CASSWGYEQYF. For the CDR3, the DNA is TGTGCCAGCAGTTGGGGCTACGAGCAGTACTTC.